The present entry profiles one T cell receptor (beta chain) with its context. This sample is drawn from a study of cytomegalovirus exposure and HLA in healthy donors. About the study: Early released data had tens of millions of unique TCRs, all coming from HLA-typed donors.

The PCR used 60 Vbeta and 13 Jbeta primers. Produced via immunoSEQ multiplex PCR; TCRdb's table is partial and in-frame only. The sample has around 150,000 clones; under 75% are singletons. The clonotype was recovered from a woman in her sixties or seventies in good health and CMV-seropositive. Material: PBMCs.

The chain's CDR3 is CASSLGLAGGETQYF. CDR3 nucleotides: TGTGCCAGCTCACTGGGACTAGCGGGTGGAGAGACCCAGTACTTC. This chain uses TRBV18 with TRBJ2-5; TRBD2 aligns across 12 bases. CDR1 KGHSH and CDR2 LQKENI come from the germline V gene. The CDR3 extends over 15 amino acids. The V segment lost 4 bases and the J segment 4 bases; nucleotides outside the gene matches: 4.